These 24 T cell receptor beta chains were all obtained from the same sample, sequenced in a study of blood T cell repertoires in COVID-19. Clones were read by immunoSEQ multiplex PCR, and TCRdb kept only the in-frame ones, dropping some. The sample includes about 210,000 clones, 81% of them seen just once. Sequencing was performed on PBMCs or T cells enriched from blood (not recorded which). These receptors were taken from a woman aged 45 to 65 with acute COVID-19.

The rearrangement uses TRBV6-6 and TRBJ1-2; D uncertain. Germline V gives CDR1 MNHNY, CDR2 SVGAGI (reference sequence). Trimming shortened V by 0 bases and J by 6 bases, and 8 bases separated the two germline ends. The CDR3 sequence is 13 residues long. The DNA of the CDR3 is TGTGCCAGCAGTTACTCGATTCGGGATGGCTACACCTTC. It yields the protein CASSYSIRDGYTF.

The genes are TRBV10-3 and TRBJ1-4; D is uncertain. Trimming removed 5 bases at V and 10 bases at J, with 11 bases between. Germline values: CDR1 ENHRY, CDR2 SYGVKD. The CDR3 totals 12 residues. CDR3 amino acids: CAISFDGRKLFF. The CDR3 DNA reads as TGTGCCATCAGTTTTGACGGGAGAAAACTGTTTTTT.

The gene calls are TRBV30 and TRBJ1-5; D not resolved. V lost 5 bases and J 9 bases, leaving 14 bases between the germline ends. CDR3 length: 12 residues. Germline lookup yields CDR1 GTSNPN and CDR2 SVGIG (reference sequence). The CDR3 sequence: CAWEPPTGPQHF. For the CDR3, the DNA is TGTGCCTGGGAGCCGCCGACTGGGCCCCAGCATTTT.

The CDR3 loop reads CASSSLVGSYNEQFF. For the CDR3, the DNA is TGTGCCAGCTCAAGTCTAGTAGGCTCCTACAATGAGCAGTTCTTC. J is TRBJ2-1 and V is TRBV18; D ambiguous. This CDR3 is 15 amino acids long. Deletions cut 5 bases from V and 0 bases from J, with 11 bases between. CDR1 is KGHSH, CDR2 LQKENI, per germline.

The chain carries TRBV7-2 and TRBJ1-3; D is undetermined. Germline CDR1 SGHTA, CDR2 FQGNSA. Trimming cost V 2 bases and J 5 bases, with 16 bases left between them. CDR3 length equals 16 residues. The DNA of the CDR3 is TGTGCCAGCAGCTTATCCTCATCTACCCCGCGAAACACCATATATTTT. Amino acids: CASSLSSSTPRNTIYF.

This rearrangement joins TRBV5-4 to TRBJ2-2; no reliable D call. Germline loops: CDR1 SGHNT, CDR2 YYREEE (reference sequence). The CDR3 is 14 amino acids. The V end was cut by 1 base, the J end by 2 bases, with 6 bases between. In nucleotides, the CDR3 is TGTGCCAGCAGCTTGAATTTAAACACCGGGGAGCTGTTTTTT. This encodes CASSLNLNTGELFF.

V and J are TRBV5-1 and TRBJ2-7; perhaps TRBD1 as D (6 bases). The CDR3 extends over 12 amino acids. Trimming removed 5 bases at V and 2 bases at J, with 8 bases between. Per germline, CDR1 SGHRS and CDR2 YFSETQ. CDR3 amino acids: CASRQGPYEQYF. The DNA for the CDR3 is TGCGCCAGCAGACAGGGTCCCTACGAGCAGTACTTC.

This clone was detected only once. V gene TRBV5-1 combines with J gene TRBJ2-7; no definite D call. This CDR3 is 16 amino acids long. Germline CDR1 SGHRS, CDR2 YFSETQ. V lost 0 bases to trimming and J lost 2 bases, with 15 bases between them. The CDR3 loop reads CASSLGPTQSTYEQYF. Here the CDR3 DNA reads TGCGCCAGCAGCTTGGGTCCTACCCAATCGACCTACGAGCAGTACTTC.

The CDR3 is CASSLRQGRETQYF. CDR3 DNA sequence: TGCGCCAGCAGCCTGAGACAGGGAAGGGAGACCCAGTACTTC. The V and J genes are TRBV4-1 and TRBJ2-5; the match to TRBD1 covers 7 bases. With 4 bases clipped from V and 5 bases from J, the junction kept 7 bases outside the gene matches. The germline V gene has CDR1 MGHRA and CDR2 YSYEKL. CDR3 length: 14 residues.

This clone was seen only once. The rearrangement links TRBV7-2 to TRBJ2-7; no clear D gene. The CDR3 is made up of 13 amino acids. From germline, CDR1 is SGHTA and CDR2 FQGNSA. V gave up 5 bases and J gave up 2 bases, with 10 bases separating them. Here the CDR3 DNA reads TGTGCCAGCAGCAATCTTATAACCTACGAGCAGTACTTC. Encoded protein: CASSNLITYEQYF.

This chain links TRBV7-2 with TRBJ2-3; maybe TRBD1 (6 bases). Looked up from germline, CDR1 is SGHTA and CDR2 is FQGNSA. This CDR3 region has 14 residues. V was shortened by 3 bases and J by 4 bases, with 11 bases between the two germline ends. CDR3 protein: CASSFSRGSDTQYF. In DNA, the CDR3 is TGTGCCAGCAGCTTTTCGAGGGGGTCAGATACGCAGTATTTT. Variable domain in full (rest from reference TRBV7-2 and TRBJ2-3): GAGVSQSPSNKVTEKGKDVELRCDPISGHTALYWYRQSLGQGLEFLIYFQGNSAPDKSGLPSDRFSAERTGGSVSTLTIQRTQQEDSAVYLCASSFSRGSDTQYFGPGTRLTVL.

The gene calls are TRBV9 and TRBJ2-3; 8 bases agree with TRBD2. The CDR3 has 15 residues. With V trimmed by 0 bases and J by 6 bases, 6 bases remained unmatched. From germline, CDR1 is SGDLS and CDR2 YYNGEE. CDR3 nucleotides: TGTGCCAGCAGCGTAGCGGGGGGGCCTTGGGATACGCAGTATTTT. This sequence encodes CASSVAGGPWDTQYF.

The chain combines TRBV7-2 with TRBJ2-1; 7 nucleotides match TRBD2. The CDR3 consists of 15 residues. The V gene's germline CDR1 is SGHTA and CDR2 FQGNSA. The V gene end was trimmed by 1 base and the J gene end by 4 bases; junction bases not matched to a gene: 4. Written as DNA, the CDR3 is TGTGCCAGCAGCTTAGGAGCGGGGCGATACAATGAGCAGTTCTTC. Its translation is CASSLGAGRYNEQFF.

The chain uses TRBV7-2 and TRBJ1-6; weak D call: TRBD1 (5 bases). Per the germline V gene, CDR1 is SGHTA and CDR2 is FQGNSA. The length of the CDR3 is 17 residues. Trimming pared 2 bases from V and 0 bases from J, leaving 11 bases between. CDR3 bases: TGTGCCAGCAGCTTATTTTCCGGGGGCTCCTATAATTCACCCCTCCACTTT. As protein: CASSLFSGGSYNSPLHF.

This clone has a handful of counts. The gene calls are TRBV10-3 and TRBJ2-7; D not certain. Germline values: CDR1 ENHRY, CDR2 SYGVKD. The CDR3 extends over 11 amino acids. V lost 11 bases to trimming and J lost 3 bases, with 11 bases between them. The CDR3 here is CAVGSFYEQYF. CDR3 nucleotide sequence: TGTGCCGTCGGGTCTTTCTACGAGCAGTACTTC.

The chain employs TRBV4-2 and TRBJ2-2, with D possibly being TRBD2 (6 bases). CDR1 and CDR2 (germline): LGHNA, YNFKEQ. Trimming removed 0 bases from V and 0 bases from J, with 8 bases in between. The CDR3 has 16 residues. The CDR3 DNA reads as TGTGCCAGCAGCCAAGATTCTAGCGCGAACACCGGGGAGCTGTTTTTT. Its translation: CASSQDSSANTGELFF.

The V call is TRBV6-2 or TRBV6-3, the J call TRBJ2-2; a possible D gene is TRBD2 (7 bases). Germline CDR1 and CDR2: MNHEY and SVGEGT. The CDR3 has 15 amino acids. The V end lost 6 bases, the J end lost 3 bases, and 14 bases lay between the germline ends. This CDR3 reads CASSPRGADTGELFF. The CDR3 coding sequence is TGTGCCAGCAGCCCCCGGGGGGCGGACACCGGGGAGCTGTTTTTT.

This clone was detected a few times. The chain links TRBV7-2 to TRBJ2-3; TRBD1 matches 9 bases. V lost 5 bases and J lost 7; bases outside the gene matches: 7. The CDR3 is made up of 14 amino acids. Per the germline V gene, CDR1 is SGHTA and CDR2 is FQGNSA. Written as DNA, the CDR3 is TGTGCCAGCAGCCCAGGGACAGGGAGAAATACGCAGTATTTT. It is translated as CASSPGTGRNTQYF. The full variable domain, rest sourced from reference TRBV7-2 and TRBJ2-3, is GAGVSQSPSNKVTEKGKDVELRCDPISGHTALYWYRQSLGQGLEFLIYFQGNSAPDKSGLPSDRFSAERTGGSVSTLTIQRTQQEDSAVYLCASSPGTGRNTQYFGPGTRLTVL.

This chain connects TRBV5-4 to TRBJ1-2, with TRBD1 matching 7 bases. V lost 2 bases and J lost 1; bases outside the gene matches: 8. Germline CDR1 and CDR2: SGHNT and YYREEE (reference sequence). This CDR3 has 16 residues. This CDR3 is CASSFAGTDLNYGYTF. The DNA of the CDR3 is TGTGCCAGCAGCTTTGCCGGGACAGACCTTAACTATGGCTACACCTTC.

J is TRBJ1-5 and V is TRBV2; 8 bases map to TRBD1. V was pared by 6 bases and J by 7 bases, with 11 bases of the junction left unmatched. From germline, CDR1 is SNHLY and CDR2 FYNNEI. CDR3 length: 15 residues. CDR3 loop: CASRKDRGLRQPQHF. Here the CDR3 DNA reads TGTGCCAGCAGGAAAGACAGGGGATTACGCCAGCCCCAGCATTTT.

The chain recombines TRBV28 with TRBJ2-3; D remains ambiguous. Germline-derived CDR1 and CDR2 are MDHEN and SYDVKM. V was trimmed by 4 bases and J by 0 bases, leaving 5 bases between them. The CDR3 loop spans 13 amino acids. DNA for the CDR3: TGTGCCAGCAGTTCCTCTAGCACAGATACGCAGTATTTT. Its translation is CASSSSSTDTQYF.

The chain recombines TRBV2 with TRBJ1-2; maybe TRBD1 (6 bases). This CDR3 region has 12 residues. Germline assignment: CDR1 SNHLY and CDR2 FYNNEI. V lost 3 bases to trimming and J lost 4 bases, with 6 bases between them. The CDR3 region is CASSDRGYGYTF. Here the CDR3 DNA reads TGTGCCAGCAGTGACAGGGGCTATGGCTACACCTTC. Complete variable domain (other parts from reference TRBV2 and TRBJ1-2): EPEVTQTPSHQVTQMGQEVILRCVPISNHLYFYWYRQILGQKVEFLVSFYNNEISEKSEIFDDQFSVERPDGSNFTLKIRSTKLEDSAMYFCASSDRGYGYTFGSGTRLTVV.

This chain joins TRBV9 and TRBJ1-2, with D uncertain. Trimming removed 4 bases from V and 6 bases from J, with 13 bases in between. There are 13 residues in the CDR3. The germline CDR1 and CDR2 sequences are SGDLS and YYNGEE. CDR3 DNA sequence: TGTGCCAGCAGCCCAGTCCCCGGGAATGGCTACACCTTC. Residues: CASSPVPGNGYTF.

The chain employs TRBV11-2 and TRBJ1-2; weak D call: TRBD1 (5 bases). The CDR3 is made up of 13 amino acids. V shed 7 bases and J shed 4 bases, with 13 bases lying between them. Germline-derived CDR1 and CDR2 are SGHAT and FQNNGV. DNA for the CDR3: TGTGCCAGCACCCGGGGGGTTGGCTATGGCTACACCTTC. Its protein product is CASTRGVGYGYTF.